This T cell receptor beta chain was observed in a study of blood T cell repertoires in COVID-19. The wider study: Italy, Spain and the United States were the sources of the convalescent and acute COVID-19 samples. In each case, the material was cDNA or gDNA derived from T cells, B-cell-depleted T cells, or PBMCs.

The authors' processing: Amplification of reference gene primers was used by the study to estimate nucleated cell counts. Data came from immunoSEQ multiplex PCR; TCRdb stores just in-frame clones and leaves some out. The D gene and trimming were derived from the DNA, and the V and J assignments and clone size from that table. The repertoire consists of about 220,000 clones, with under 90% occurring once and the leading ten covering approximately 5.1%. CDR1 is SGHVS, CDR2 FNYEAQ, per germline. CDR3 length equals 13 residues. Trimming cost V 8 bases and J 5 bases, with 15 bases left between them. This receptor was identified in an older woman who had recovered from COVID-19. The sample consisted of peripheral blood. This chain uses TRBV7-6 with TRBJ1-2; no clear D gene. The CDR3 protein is CASPSTVIYGYTF. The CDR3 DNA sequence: TGTGCCAGCCCGTCTACGGTTATTTATGGCTACACCTTC. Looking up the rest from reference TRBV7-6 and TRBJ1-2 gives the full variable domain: GAGVSQSPRYKVTKRGQDVALRCDPISGHVSLYWYRQALGQGPEFLTYFNYEAQQDKSGLPNDRFSAERPEGSISTLTIQRTEQRDSAMYRCASPSTVIYGYTFGSGTRLTVV.